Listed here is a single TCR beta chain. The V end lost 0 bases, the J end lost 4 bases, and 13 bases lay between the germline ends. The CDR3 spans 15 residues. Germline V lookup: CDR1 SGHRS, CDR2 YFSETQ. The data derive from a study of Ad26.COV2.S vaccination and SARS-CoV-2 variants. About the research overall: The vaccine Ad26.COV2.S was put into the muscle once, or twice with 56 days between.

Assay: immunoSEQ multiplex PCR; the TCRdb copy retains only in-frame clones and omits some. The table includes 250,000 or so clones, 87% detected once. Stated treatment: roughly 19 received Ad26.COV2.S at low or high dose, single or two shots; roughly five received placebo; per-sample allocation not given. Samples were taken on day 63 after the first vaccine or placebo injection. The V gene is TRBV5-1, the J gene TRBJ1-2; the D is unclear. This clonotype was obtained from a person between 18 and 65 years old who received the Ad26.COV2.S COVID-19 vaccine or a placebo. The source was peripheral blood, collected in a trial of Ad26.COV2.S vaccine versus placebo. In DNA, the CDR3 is TGCGCCAGCAGCTTGGCCGGTCCTGGTGGCTATGGCTACACCTTC. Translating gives CASSLAGPGGYGYTF.